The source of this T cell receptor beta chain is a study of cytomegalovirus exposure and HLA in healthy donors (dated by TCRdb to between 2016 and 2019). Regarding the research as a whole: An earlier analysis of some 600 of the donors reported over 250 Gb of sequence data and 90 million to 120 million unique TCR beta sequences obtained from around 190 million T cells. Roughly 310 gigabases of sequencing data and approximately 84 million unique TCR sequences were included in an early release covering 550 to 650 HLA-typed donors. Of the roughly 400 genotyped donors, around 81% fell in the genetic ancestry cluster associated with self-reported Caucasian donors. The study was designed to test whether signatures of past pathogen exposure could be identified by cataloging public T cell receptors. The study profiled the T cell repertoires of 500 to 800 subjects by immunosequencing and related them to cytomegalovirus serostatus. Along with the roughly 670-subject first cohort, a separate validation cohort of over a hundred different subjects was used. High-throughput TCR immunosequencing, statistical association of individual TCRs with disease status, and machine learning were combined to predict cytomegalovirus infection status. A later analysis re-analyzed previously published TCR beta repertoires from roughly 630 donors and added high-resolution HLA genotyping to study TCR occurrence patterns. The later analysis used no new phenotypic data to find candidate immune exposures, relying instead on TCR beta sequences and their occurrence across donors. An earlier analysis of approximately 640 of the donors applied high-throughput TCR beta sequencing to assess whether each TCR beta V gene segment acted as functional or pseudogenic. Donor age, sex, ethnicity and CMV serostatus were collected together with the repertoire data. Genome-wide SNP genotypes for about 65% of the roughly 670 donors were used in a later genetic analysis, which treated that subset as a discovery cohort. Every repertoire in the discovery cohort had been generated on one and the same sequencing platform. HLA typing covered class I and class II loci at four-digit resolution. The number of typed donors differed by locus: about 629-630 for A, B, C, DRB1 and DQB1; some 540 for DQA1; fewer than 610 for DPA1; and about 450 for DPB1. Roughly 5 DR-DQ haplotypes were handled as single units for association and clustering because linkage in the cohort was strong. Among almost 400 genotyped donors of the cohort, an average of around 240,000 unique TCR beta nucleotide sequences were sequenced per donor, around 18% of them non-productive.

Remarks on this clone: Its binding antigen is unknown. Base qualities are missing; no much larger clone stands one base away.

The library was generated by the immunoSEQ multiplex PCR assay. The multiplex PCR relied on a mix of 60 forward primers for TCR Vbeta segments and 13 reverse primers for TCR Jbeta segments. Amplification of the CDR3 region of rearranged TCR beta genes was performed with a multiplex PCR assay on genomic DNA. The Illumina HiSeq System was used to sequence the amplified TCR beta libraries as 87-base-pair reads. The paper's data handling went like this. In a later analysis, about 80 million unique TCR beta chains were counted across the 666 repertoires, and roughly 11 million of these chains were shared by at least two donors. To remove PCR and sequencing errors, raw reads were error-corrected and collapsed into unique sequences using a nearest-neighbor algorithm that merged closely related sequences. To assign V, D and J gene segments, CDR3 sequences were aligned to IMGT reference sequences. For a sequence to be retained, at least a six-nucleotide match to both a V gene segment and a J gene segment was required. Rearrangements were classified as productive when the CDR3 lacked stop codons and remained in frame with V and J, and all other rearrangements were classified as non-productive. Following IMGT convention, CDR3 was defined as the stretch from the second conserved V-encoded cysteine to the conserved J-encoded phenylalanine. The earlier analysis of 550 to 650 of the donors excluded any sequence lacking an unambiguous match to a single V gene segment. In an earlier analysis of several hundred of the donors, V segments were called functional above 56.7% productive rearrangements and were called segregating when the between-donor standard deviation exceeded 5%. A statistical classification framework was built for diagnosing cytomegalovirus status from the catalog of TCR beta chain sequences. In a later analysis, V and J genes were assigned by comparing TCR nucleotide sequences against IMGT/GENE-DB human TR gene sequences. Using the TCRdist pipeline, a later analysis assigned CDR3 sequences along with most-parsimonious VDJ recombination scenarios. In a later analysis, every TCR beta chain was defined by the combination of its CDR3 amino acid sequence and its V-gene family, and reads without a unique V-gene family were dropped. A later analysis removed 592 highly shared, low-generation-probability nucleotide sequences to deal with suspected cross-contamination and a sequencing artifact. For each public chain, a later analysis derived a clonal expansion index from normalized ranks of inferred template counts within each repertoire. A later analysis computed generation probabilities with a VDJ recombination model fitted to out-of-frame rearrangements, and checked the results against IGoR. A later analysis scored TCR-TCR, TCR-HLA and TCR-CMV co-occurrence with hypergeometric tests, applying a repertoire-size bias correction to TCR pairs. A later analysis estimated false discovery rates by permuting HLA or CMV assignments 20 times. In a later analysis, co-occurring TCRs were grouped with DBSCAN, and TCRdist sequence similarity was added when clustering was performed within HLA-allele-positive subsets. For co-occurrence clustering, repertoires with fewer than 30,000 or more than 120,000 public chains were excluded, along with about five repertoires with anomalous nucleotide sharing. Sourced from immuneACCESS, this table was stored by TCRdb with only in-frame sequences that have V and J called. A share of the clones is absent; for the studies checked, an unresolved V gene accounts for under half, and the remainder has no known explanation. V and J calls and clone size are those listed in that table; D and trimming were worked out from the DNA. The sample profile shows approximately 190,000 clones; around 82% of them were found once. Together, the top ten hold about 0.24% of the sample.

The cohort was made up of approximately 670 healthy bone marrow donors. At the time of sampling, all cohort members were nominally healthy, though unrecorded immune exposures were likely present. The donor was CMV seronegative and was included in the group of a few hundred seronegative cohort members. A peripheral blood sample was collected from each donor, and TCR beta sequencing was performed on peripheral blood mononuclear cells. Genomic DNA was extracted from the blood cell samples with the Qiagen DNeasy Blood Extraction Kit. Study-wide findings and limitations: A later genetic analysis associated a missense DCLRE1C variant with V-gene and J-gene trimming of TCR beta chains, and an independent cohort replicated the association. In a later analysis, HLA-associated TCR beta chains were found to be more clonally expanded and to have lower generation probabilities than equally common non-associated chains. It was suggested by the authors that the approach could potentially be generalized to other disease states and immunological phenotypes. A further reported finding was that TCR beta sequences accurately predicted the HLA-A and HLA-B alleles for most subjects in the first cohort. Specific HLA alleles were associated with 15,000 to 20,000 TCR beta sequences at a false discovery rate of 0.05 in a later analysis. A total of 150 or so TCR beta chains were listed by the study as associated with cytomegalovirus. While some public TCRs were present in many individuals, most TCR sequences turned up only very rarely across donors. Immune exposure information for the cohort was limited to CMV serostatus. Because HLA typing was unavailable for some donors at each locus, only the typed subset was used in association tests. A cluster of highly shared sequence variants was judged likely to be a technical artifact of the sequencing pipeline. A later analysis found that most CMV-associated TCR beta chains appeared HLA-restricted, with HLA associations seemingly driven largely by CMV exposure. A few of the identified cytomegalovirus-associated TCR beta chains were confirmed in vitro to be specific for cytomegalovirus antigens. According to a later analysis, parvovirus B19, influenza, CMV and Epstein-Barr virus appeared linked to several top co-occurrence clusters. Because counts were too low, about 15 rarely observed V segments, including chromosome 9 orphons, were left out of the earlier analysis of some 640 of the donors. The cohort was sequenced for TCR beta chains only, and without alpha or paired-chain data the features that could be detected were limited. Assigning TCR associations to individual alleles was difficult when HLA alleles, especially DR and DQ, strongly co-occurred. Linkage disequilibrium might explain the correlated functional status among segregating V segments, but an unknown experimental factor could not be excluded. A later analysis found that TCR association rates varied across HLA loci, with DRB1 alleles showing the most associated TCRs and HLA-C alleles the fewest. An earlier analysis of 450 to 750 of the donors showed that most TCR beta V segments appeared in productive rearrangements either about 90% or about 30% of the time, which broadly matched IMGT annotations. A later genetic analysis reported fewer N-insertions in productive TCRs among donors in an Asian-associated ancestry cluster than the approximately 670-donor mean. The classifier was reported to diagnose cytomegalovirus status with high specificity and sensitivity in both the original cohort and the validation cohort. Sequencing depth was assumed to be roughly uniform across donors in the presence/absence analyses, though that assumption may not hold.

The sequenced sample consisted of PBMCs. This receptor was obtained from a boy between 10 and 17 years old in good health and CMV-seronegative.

At the DNA level, the sequence is TGTGCCAGTAGTATACAGGACTCCTCCTACAATGAGCAGTTCTTC. Its translation reads: CASSIQDSSYNEQFF. The receptor chain draws on TRBV19 and TRBJ2-1; a weak D assignment points to TRBD2 (5 bases agree). The CDR3 measures 15 amino acids from cysteine to phenylalanine. The read is trimmed to its CDR3 DNA, 45 bases read in frame from base 1. V drops 2 bases and J drops 0 bases, leaving 8 bases in between. The germline V gene (reference sequence) provides CDR1 LNHDA and CDR2 SQIVND.